This entry lists 17 T cell receptor beta chains sequenced from one sample in a study of cytotoxic CD8 clonotypes in ibrutinib-treated CLL. This table comes from immunoSEQ multiplex PCR, and its TCRdb copy is limited to in-frame clones, with some not included. The sample contains about 160,000 clones, roughly 80% of which appear only once. The sample in question was PBMCs, obtained after 12 months of ibrutinib treatment. These receptor sequences come from a human donor with chronic lymphocytic leukemia.

This chain connects TRBV19 to TRBJ2-1; D might be TRBD1 (5 bases). V lost 3 bases and J 3 bases, leaving 9 bases between the germline ends. CDR1 is LNHDA and CDR2 is SQIVND in the germline V gene (reference sequence). This CDR3 contains 14 residues. Written as DNA, the CDR3 is TGTGCCAGTAGTATCGGCAGGGTCTACAATGAGCAGTTCTTC. Amino acids: CASSIGRVYNEQFF.

The gene calls are TRBV6-1 and TRBJ2-7; D not resolved. The germline V gene encodes CDR1 MNHNS and CDR2 SASEGT. The CDR3 has 10 amino acids. Trimming stripped 5 bases from V and 4 bases from J, with 3 bases between. The CDR3 nucleotides read TGTGCCAGCAGTATGTACGAGCAGTACTTC. It translates to CASSMYEQYF.

The gene calls are TRBV6-5 and TRBJ1-6; D is perhaps TRBD1 (5 bases). The V and J ends lost 0 bases and 6 bases respectively, with 9 bases between them. Per the germline V gene, CDR1 is MNHEY and CDR2 is SVGAGI. This CDR3 spans 15 amino acids. CDR3 sequence: CASSYSGLRNSPLHF. In DNA form, the CDR3 reads TGTGCCAGCAGTTACTCGGGGCTCCGTAATTCACCCCTCCACTTT.

This chain connects TRBV5-1 to TRBJ2-5; 11 bases match TRBD2. Germline trimming cut 3 bases from V and 3 bases from J; bases unmatched to any gene: 4. The V gene's germline CDR1 is SGHRS and CDR2 YFSETQ. CDR3 size: 15 residues. CDR3 sequence: CASSSGTSGKETQYF. The CDR3 nucleotides read TGCGCCAGCAGCTCCGGGACTAGCGGTAAAGAGACCCAGTACTTC. The full variable domain, its missing parts supplied by reference TRBV5-1 and TRBJ2-5, is KAGVTQTPRYLIKTRGQQVTLSCSPISGHRSVSWYQQTPGQGLQFLFEYFSETQRNKGNFPGRFSGRQFSNSRSEMNVSTLELGDSALYLCASSSGTSGKETQYFGPGTRLLVL.

Turning to this clone: Other DNA sequences in the sample encode the same CDR3. The rearrangement links TRBV4-2 to TRBJ1-2; perhaps TRBD1 as D (6 bases). V lost 0 bases, J lost 3 bases, and 8 bases lay in between. The CDR3 is 14 residues long. Germline CDR1 reads LGHNA; CDR2 reads YNFKEQ. The CDR3 nucleotides are TGTGCCAGCAGCCAAGAGTCAGGGGACTATGGCTACACCTTC. This sequence encodes CASSQESGDYGYTF.

The chain links TRBV7-2 to TRBJ1-2, with D perhaps matching TRBD1 (6 bases). Germline V gene lookup returns CDR1 SGHTA and CDR2 FQGNSA. This CDR3 is 15 amino acids long. V gave up 4 bases and J gave up 6 bases, with 18 bases separating them. The CDR3 DNA follows: TGTGCCAGCAGCTCTACCGGCGGGGGGCGGGATGGCTACACCTTC. It encodes CASSSTGGGRDGYTF.

The V and J genes are TRBV29-1 and TRBJ1-5; unclear D gene. Germline CDR1 is SQVTM and CDR2 is ANQGSEA. This CDR3 has 13 amino acids. V lost 2 bases to trimming and J lost 3 bases, with 8 bases between them. CDR3: CSVERDSNQPQHF. CDR3 nucleotide sequence: TGCAGCGTTGAAAGGGATTCCAATCAGCCCCAGCATTTT.

The chain uses TRBV5-4 and TRBJ2-7; maybe TRBD2 (6 bases). The CDR3 runs 14 residues. Germline CDR1 reads SGHNT; CDR2 reads YYREEE (reference sequence). V lost 3 bases and J lost 5, with 15 bases in between. Written as DNA, the CDR3 is TGTGCCAGCAGCTCCCACGGGGGTGTCGACGAGCAGTACTTC. Translation: CASSSHGGVDEQYF.

The chain joins TRBV18 to TRBJ1-4; D ambiguous. The V end was cut by 0 bases, the J end by 0 bases, with 8 bases between. Germline CDR1 reads KGHSH; CDR2 reads LQKENI. This CDR3 contains 16 residues. As DNA, the CDR3 is TGTGCCAGCTCACCACCGAACACGGCAACTAATGAAAAACTGTTTTTT. This encodes CASSPPNTATNEKLFF. Based on the CDR3 plus reference TRBV18 and TRBJ1-4, the full variable domain is NAGVMQNPRHLVRRRGQEARLRCSPMKGHSHVYWYRQLPEEGLKFMVYLQKENIIDESGMPKERFSAEFPKEGPSILRIQQVVRGDSAAYFCASSPPNTATNEKLFFGSGTQLSVL.

Concerning this clone itself: Within the sample, other DNA sequences also encode this same CDR3. This sequence joins TRBV4-3 and TRBJ2-7; 13 nucleotides match TRBD2. V dropped 4 bases and J dropped 2; count of bases not matched to a gene: 2. This CDR3 is built from 15 residues. Germline CDR1 is LGHNA and CDR2 is YSLEER. CDR3 sequence: CASSPGTSGTYEQYF. The CDR3 nucleotides are TGCGCCAGCAGCCCGGGGACTAGCGGGACCTACGAGCAGTACTTC.

The chain uses TRBV4-1 and TRBJ1-5; D is possibly TRBD1 (5 bases). The CDR3 runs to 17 residues. The V and J ends lost 1 base and 4 bases respectively, with 17 bases between them. Per germline, CDR1 MGHRA and CDR2 YSYEKL. The chain's CDR3 is CASSQGQSPISNQPQHF. The CDR3 bases are TGCGCCAGCAGCCAAGGACAGAGTCCCATTTCAAATCAGCCCCAGCATTTT.

The chain carries TRBV14 and TRBJ2-1; tentatively, D is TRBD1 or TRBD2 (7 bases each). The CDR3 spans 21 residues. Germline CDR1 is SGHDN and CDR2 is FVKESK. Trimming removed 0 bases at V and 4 bases at J, with 28 bases between. This CDR3 is CASSQDRGGDGGSSGYNEQFF. CDR3 in DNA: TGTGCCAGCAGCCAAGATAGAGGGGGCGACGGCGGGAGTTCGGGGTACAATGAGCAGTTCTTC.

The gene calls are TRBV28 and TRBJ2-3; D is uncertain. The germline CDR1 and CDR2 sequences are MDHEN and SYDVKM. This CDR3 comprises 15 residues. The V end lost 4 bases, the J end lost 4 bases, and 15 bases lay between the germline ends. Written as DNA, the CDR3 is TGTGCCAGCAGTTCGGTGGGCGCTGGCTCAGATACGCAGTATTTT. This encodes CASSSVGAGSDTQYF. Filled out from reference TRBV28 and TRBJ2-3, the complete variable domain reads DVKVTQSSRYLVKRTGEKVFLECVQDMDHENMFWYRQDPGLGLRLIYFSYDVKMKEKGDIPEGYSVSREKKERFSLILESASTNQTSMYLCASSSVGAGSDTQYFGPGTRLTVL.

This clone was seen only a few times. The gene calls are TRBV2 and TRBJ1-2; D remains ambiguous. V lost 1 base and J 6 bases, leaving 12 bases between the germline ends. The CDR3 is 14 amino acids. In germline, CDR1 is SNHLY, CDR2 FYNNEI. CDR3: CASSEVAGDNGYTF. Here the CDR3 DNA reads TGTGCCAGCAGTGAAGTGGCAGGCGACAATGGCTACACCTTC.

This chain links TRBV25-1 with TRBJ2-4; D possibly matches TRBD1 or TRBD2 (5 bases each). CDR1 is MGHDK, CDR2 SYGVNS, per germline. There are 17 residues in the CDR3. V was pared by 3 bases and J by 0 bases, with 15 bases between. The CDR3 bases are TGTGCCAGCAGTGACTGGCAGGGAGCCCTAGCCAAAAACATTCAGTACTTC. The encoded protein is CASSDWQGALAKNIQYF. Drawing the rest from reference TRBV25-1 and TRBJ2-4, the complete variable domain is EADIYQTPRYLVIGTGKKITLECSQTMGHDKMYWYQQDPGMELHLIHYSYGVNSTEKGDLSSESTVSRIRTEHFPLTLESARPSHTSQYLCASSDWQGALAKNIQYFGAGTRLSVL.

This chain uses TRBV7-2 with TRBJ2-1; 7 nucleotides align to TRBD2. Germline CDR1 and CDR2: SGHTA and FQGNSA. This CDR3 is 15 amino acids long. V was pared by 3 bases and J by 1 base, with 3 bases of the junction left unmatched. In DNA form, the CDR3 reads TGTGCCAGCAGCTTCGGAGCGGGATCCTACAATGAGCAGTTCTTC. Translation: CASSFGAGSYNEQFF.

This clone was observed a handful of times. The gene calls are TRBV6-5 and TRBJ2-7; possibly TRBD1 for D (6 bases). Germline CDR1 is MNHEY and CDR2 is SVGAGI. Trimming removed 6 bases from V and 2 bases from J, with 14 bases in between. This CDR3 comprises 14 residues. Written as DNA, the CDR3 is TGTGCCAGCAGGACCCAGGGGTCCCCCTACGAGCAGTACTTC. It codes for CASRTQGSPYEQYF.